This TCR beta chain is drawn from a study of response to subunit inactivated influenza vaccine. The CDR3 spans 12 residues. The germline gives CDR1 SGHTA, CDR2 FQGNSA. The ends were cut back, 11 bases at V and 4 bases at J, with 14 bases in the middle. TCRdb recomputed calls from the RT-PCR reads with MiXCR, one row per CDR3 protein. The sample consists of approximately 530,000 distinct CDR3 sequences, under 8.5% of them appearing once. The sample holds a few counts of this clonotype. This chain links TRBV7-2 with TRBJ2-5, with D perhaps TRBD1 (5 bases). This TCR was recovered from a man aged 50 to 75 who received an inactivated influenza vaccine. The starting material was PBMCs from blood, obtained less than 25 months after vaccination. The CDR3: CAGGGQGETQYF. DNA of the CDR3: TGTGCCGGTGGCGGACAAGGAGAGACCCAGTACTTC.